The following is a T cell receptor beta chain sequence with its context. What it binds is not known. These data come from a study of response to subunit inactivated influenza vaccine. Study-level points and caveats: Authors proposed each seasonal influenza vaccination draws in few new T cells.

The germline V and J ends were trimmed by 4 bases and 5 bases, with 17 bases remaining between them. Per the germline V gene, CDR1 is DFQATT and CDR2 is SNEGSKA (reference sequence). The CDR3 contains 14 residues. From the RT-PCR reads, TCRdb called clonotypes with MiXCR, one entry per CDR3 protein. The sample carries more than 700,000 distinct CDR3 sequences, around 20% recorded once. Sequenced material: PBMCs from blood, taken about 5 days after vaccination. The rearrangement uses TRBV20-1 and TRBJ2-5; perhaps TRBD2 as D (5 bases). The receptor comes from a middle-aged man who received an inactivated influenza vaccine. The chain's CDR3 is CSAKRFGSGETQYF. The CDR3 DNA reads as TGCAGTGCTAAGAGATTCGGGTCGGGGGAGACCCAGTACTTC.